The entry below gives a single TCR beta chain sequence along with its context. The antigen is undetermined. PCR involved 60 Vbeta and 13 Jbeta primers. The protocol was immunoSEQ multiplex PCR, while the TCRdb copy is restricted to in-frame clones and leaves out a portion. Found here are some 130,000 clones, roughly 78% of them singletons; the top ten hold approximately 7%. This entry is derived from a study of cytomegalovirus exposure and HLA in healthy donors. Study-level results: Association of approximately 18,000 TCR beta sequences with HLA alleles was found at 0.05 false discovery rate in a later analysis. The majority of TCR sequences were rare, yet some public TCRs appeared in many donors. An analysis done earlier found most TCR beta V segments productive about 87% or about 30% of the time.

The CDR3 has 15 amino acids. Germline CDR1 reads SGHVS; CDR2 reads FQNEAQ. V lost 5 bases and J lost 9; bases outside the gene matches: 13. This chain joins TRBV7-8 and TRBJ2-7; 10 bases agree with TRBD1. Sequenced input: PBMCs. This TCR was recovered from a man aged 35-49 years in good health and CMV-seropositive. This CDR3 reads CASSLMGDRGSGQYF. The CDR3 DNA reads as TGTGCCAGCAGCCTTATGGGGGACAGGGGTTCGGGGCAGTACTTC.